This T cell receptor (beta chain) was profiled in a study of CD8+ T cells in alopecia areata. Study-level results: Many expanded lesional clones persisted during tofacitinib (in both scalp and blood). TCR sharing was clearer in mice than between patients, perhaps partly owing to patient HLA diversity.

Germline CDR1 reads SGHRS; CDR2 reads YFSETQ. Trimming removed 5 bases from V and 6 bases from J; junction bases left unmatched: 9. The CDR3 has 16 residues. The treatment: oral pan-JAK inhibitor, 5-10 mg twice daily. This clone was seen once. The antigen remains undetermined. Following extraction, RNA underwent reverse transcription to cDNA, which served as the sequencing template. Profiled with immunoSEQ multiplex PCR; TCRdb holds only in-frame clones, not every one. The sample holds approximately 65,000 clones, roughly 46% seen once. The TCR originated in a human donor with alopecia areata. This rearrangement joins TRBV5-1 to TRBJ2-1, with TRBD1 matching 12 bases. The sequencing used CD8+ T cells sorted from blood, collected at approximately week 36, from a patient treated with tofacitinib. CDR3 sequence (DNA): TGCGCCAGCAGTTCCGGGACAGGGGGCTCTGGCAATGAGCAGTTCTTC. This codes for CASSSGTGGSGNEQFF.